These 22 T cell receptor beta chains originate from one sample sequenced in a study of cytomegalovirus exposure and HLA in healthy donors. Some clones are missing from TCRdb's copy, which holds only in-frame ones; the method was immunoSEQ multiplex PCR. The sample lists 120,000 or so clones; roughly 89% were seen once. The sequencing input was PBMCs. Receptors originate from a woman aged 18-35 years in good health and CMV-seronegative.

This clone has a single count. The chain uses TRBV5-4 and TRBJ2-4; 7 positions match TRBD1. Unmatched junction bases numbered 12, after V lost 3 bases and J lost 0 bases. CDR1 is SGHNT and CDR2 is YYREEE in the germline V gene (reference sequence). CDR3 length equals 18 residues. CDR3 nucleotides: TGTGCCAGCAGCTCCGGGACAGAGAATACCTTAGCCAAAAACATTCAGTACTTC. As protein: CASSSGTENTLAKNIQYF. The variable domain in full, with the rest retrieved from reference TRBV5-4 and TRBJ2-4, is ETGVTQSPTHLIKTRGQQVTLRCSSQSGHNTVSWYQQALGQGPQFIFQYYREEENGRGNFPPRFSGLQFPNYSSELNVNALELDDSALYLCASSSGTENTLAKNIQYFGAGTRLSVL.

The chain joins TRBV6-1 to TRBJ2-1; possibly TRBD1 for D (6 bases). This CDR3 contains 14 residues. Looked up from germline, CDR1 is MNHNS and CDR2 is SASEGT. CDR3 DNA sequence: TGTGCAGGGTCGAAGAGGGGGTCCTACAATGAGCAGTTCTTC. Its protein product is CAGSKRGSYNEQFF.

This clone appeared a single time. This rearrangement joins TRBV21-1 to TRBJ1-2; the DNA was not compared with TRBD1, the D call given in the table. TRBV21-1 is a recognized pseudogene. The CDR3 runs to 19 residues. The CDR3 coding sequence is TGTGCCAGCAGCAAAGATGATACCGGGCGGACAGTGCCTAACTATGGCTACACCTTC. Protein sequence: CASSKDDTGRTVPNYGYTF.

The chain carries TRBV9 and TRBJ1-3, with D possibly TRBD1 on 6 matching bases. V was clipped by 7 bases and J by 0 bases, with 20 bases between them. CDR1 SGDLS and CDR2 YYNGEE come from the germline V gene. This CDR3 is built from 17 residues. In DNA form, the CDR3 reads TGTGCCAGCCCGCGGGGGCGGTTGGAGAGCTCTGGAAACACCATATATTTT. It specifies CASPRGRLESSGNTIYF.

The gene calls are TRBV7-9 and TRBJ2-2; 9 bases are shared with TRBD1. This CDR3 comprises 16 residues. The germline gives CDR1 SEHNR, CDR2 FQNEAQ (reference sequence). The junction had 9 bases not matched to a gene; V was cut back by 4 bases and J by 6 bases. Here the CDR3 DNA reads TGTGCCAGCAGCTCCCTGCTACAGGGGGCGGCCGGGGAGCTGTTTTTT. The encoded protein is CASSSLLQGAAGELFF. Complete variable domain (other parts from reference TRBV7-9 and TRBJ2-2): DTGVSQNPRHKITKRGQNVTFRCDPISEHNRLYWYRQTLGQGPEFLTYFQNEAQLEKSRLLSDRFSAERPKGSFSTLEIQRTEQGDSAMYLCASSSLLQGAAGELFFGEGSRLTVL.

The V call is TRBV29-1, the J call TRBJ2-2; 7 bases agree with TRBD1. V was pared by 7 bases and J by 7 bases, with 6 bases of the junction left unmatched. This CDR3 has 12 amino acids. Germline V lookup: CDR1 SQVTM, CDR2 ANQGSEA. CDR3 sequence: CSAPTGSGELFF. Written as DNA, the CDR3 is TGCAGCGCTCCGACAGGGAGCGGGGAGCTGTTTTTT.

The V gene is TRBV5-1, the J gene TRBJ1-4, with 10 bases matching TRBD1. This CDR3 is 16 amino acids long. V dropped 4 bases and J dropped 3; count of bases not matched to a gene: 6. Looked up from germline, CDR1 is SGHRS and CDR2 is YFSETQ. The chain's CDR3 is CASSRQGASPNEKLFF. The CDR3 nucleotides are TGCGCCAGCAGCAGACAGGGGGCGTCGCCTAATGAAAAACTGTTTTTT.

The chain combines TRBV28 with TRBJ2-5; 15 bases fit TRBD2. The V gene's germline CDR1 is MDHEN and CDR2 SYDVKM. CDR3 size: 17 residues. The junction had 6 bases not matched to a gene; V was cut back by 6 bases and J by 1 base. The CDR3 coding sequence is TGTGCCAGCAGACCGGGACTAGCGGGAGGTCCCCAAGAGACCCAGTACTTC. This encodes CASRPGLAGGPQETQYF. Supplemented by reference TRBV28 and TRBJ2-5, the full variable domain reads DVKVTQSSRYLVKRTGEKVFLECVQDMDHENMFWYRQDPGLGLRLIYFSYDVKMKEKGDIPEGYSVSREKKERFSLILESASTNQTSMYLCASRPGLAGGPQETQYFGPGTRLLVL.

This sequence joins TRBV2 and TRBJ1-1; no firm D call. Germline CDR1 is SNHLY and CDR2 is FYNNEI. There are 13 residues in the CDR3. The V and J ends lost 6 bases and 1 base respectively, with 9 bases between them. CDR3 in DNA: TGTGCCAGCAGAGCCGAGGCGAACACTGAAGCTTTCTTT. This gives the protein CASRAEANTEAFF.

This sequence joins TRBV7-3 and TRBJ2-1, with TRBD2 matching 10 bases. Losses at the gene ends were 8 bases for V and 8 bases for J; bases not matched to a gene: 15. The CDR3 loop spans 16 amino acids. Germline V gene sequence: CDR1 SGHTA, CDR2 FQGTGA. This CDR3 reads CASSPSLAGVRDEQFF. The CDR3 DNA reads TGTGCCAGCTCTCCCTCTCTAGCGGGAGTAAGGGATGAGCAGTTCTTC.

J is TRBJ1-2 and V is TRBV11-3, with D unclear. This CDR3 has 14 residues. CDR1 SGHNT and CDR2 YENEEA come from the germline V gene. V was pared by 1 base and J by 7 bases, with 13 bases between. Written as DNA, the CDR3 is TGTGCCAGCAGCTTAGGCCAGCGTTACGGTGGCTACACCTTC. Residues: CASSLGQRYGGYTF.

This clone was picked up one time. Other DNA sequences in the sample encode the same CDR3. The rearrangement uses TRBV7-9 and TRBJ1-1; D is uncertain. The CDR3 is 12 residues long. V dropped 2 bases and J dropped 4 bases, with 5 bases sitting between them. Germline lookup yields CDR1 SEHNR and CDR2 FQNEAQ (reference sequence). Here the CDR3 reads CASSLTGTEAFF. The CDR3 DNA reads TGTGCCAGCAGCTTAACCGGCACTGAAGCTTTCTTT.

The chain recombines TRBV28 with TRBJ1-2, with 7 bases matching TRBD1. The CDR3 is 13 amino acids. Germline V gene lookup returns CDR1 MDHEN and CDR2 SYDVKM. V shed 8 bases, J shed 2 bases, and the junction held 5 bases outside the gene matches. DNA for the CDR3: TGTGCCAGCGGCTTCAGGGGGAACTATGGCTACACCTTC. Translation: CASGFRGNYGYTF.

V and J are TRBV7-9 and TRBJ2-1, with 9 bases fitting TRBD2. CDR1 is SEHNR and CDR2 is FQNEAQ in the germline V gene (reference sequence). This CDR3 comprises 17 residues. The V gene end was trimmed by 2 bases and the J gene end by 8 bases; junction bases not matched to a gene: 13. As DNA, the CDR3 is TGTGCCAGCAGCTTAAGGTTGGCTAGCGGGAAGAAGTATGAGCAGTTCTTC. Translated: CASSLRLASGKKYEQFF.

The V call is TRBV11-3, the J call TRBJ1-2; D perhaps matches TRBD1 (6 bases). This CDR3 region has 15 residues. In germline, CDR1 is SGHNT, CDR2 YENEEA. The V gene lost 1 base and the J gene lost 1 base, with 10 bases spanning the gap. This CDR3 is CASSLAQGVNYGYTF. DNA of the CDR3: TGTGCCAGCAGCTTAGCACAGGGCGTTAACTATGGCTACACCTTC.

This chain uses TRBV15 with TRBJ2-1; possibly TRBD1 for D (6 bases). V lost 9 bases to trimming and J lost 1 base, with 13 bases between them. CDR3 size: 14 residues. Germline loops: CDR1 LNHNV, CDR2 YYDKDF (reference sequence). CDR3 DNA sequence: TGTGCCACTGTGGACAGATCATCCTACAATGAGCAGTTCTTC. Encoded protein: CATVDRSSYNEQFF. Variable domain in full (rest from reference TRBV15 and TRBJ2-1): DAMVIQNPRYQVTQFGKPVTLSCSQTLNHNVMYWYQQKSSQAPKLLFHYYDKDFNNEADTPDNFQSRRPNTSFCFLDIRSPGLGDTAMYLCATVDRSSYNEQFFGPGTRLTVL.

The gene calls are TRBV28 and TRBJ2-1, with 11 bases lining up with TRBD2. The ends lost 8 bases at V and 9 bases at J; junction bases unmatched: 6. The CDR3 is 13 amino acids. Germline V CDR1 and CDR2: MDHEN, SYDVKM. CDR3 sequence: CASLAGGQPEQFF. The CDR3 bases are TGTGCCAGCTTAGCGGGAGGGCAGCCTGAGCAGTTCTTC.

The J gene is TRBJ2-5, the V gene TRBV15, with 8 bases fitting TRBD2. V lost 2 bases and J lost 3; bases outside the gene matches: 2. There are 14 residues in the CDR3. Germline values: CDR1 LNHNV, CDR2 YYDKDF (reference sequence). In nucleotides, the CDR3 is TGTGCCACCAGCAGAACTAGCGGCGAAGAGACCCAGTACTTC. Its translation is CATSRTSGEETQYF.

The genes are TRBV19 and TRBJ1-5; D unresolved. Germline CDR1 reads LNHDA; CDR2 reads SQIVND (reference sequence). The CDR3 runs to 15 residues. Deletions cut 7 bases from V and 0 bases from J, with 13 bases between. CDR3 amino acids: CASTPERVSNQPQHF. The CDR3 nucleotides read TGTGCCAGTACCCCTGAGCGGGTTAGCAATCAGCCCCAGCATTTT.

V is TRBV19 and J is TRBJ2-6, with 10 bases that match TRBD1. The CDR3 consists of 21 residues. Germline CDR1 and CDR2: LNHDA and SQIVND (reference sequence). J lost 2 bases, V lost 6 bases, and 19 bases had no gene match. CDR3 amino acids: CASSSVRQGARQGPGANVLTF. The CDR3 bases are TGTGCCAGTAGCTCCGTCCGACAGGGGGCACGGCAGGGGCCTGGGGCCAACGTCCTGACTTTC.

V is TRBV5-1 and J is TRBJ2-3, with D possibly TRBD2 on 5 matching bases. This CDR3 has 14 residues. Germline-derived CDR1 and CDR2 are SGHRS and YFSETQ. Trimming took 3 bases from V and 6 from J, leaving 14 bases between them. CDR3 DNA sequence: TGCGCCAGCAGCTCCGGACTCCCCGTGGATACGCAGTATTTT. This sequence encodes CASSSGLPVDTQYF.

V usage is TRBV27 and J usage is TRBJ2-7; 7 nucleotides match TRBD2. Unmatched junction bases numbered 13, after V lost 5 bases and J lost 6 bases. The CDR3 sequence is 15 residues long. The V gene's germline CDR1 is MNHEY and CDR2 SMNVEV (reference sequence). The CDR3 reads CASSTRLAPSVEQYF. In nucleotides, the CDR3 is TGTGCCAGCAGTACTAGACTAGCACCCTCGGTCGAGCAGTACTTC.